What follows are 2 T cell receptor beta chains derived from one specimen sequenced in a study of OX40 agonist ivuxolimab in advanced cancers. Using immunoSEQ multiplex PCR, the repertoire was profiled, and TCRdb retains in-frame clones only, with some absent. This table has 60,000 to 90,000 clones, approximately 80% appearing once. Sequenced here: CD4+ or CD8+ T cells sorted from blood, sampled in a trial of the OX40 agonist ivuxolimab. These receptors all stem from an adult with an advanced solid tumor such as melanoma, head and neck, liver or kidney cancer.

The rearrangement uses TRBV7-9 and TRBJ2-2; D may be TRBD1 (6 bases). Trimming removed 3 bases from V and 2 bases from J, with 13 bases in between. Germline V gene sequence: CDR1 SEHNR, CDR2 FQNEAQ (reference sequence). This CDR3 is built from 16 residues. CDR3 in amino acids: CASSLGAGHNTGELFF. Here the CDR3 DNA reads TGTGCCAGCAGCTTGGGGGCGGGTCATAACACCGGGGAGCTGTTTTTT. Using reference TRBV7-9 and TRBJ2-2 for the parts outside the CDR3, the full variable domain is DTGVSQNPRHKITKRGQNVTFRCDPISEHNRLYWYRQTLGQGPEFLTYFQNEAQLEKSRLLSDRFSAERPKGSFSTLEIQRTEQGDSAMYLCASSLGAGHNTGELFFGEGSRLTVL.

V and J are TRBV5-6 and TRBJ2-1; D unresolved. Germline V gene data show CDR1 as SGHDT and CDR2 as YYEEEE. The length of the CDR3 is 15 residues. V lost 2 bases, J lost 7 bases, and 16 bases lay in between. DNA of the CDR3: TGTGCCAGCAGCTTAGGTGGGTGGGGTAGTAATGAGCAGTTCTTC. It encodes CASSLGGWGSNEQFF.